Described below is a single TCR beta chain sequence and its context. This clone occurred once. Its antigen is currently not known. Base qualities are missing; no much larger clone stands one base away. These data belong to a study of blood T cell repertoires in COVID-19 (dated by TCRdb to 2018 to 2021). About the investigation overall: Samples from collaborators originated in the United States, Italy and Spain and spanned both the acute and convalescent phases of COVID-19. The prospective study material was composed of cDNA or gDNA derived from T cells, B-cell-depleted T cells, or PBMCs. Subjects who had been exposed to COVID-19, were actively infected with it, or had recovered from it provided the deeply sampled blood TCRbeta repertoires that made up the dataset. The repertoires were released in a freely available public database meant as a resource for research on the immune response to SARS-CoV-2. The samples were drawn from two sources: the first 160 participants of the ongoing ImmuneRACE study, and over 1,000 subjects contributed by 6 global collaborators. A de-identified subject ID, COVID-19 status, age in years and sex were almost always included in the sample metadata. Where available, HLA class I and class II types were taken from metadata supplied by the sample provider and were not determined by assay-based typing.

The immunoSEQ Assay, a bias-controlled multiplex PCR, was used to amplify TCRbeta CDR3 regions from genomic DNA. The original pipeline was this. Nucleated cell counts per sample were estimated from amplification of reference gene primers within the assay. To quantify the absolute abundance of each unique TCRbeta CDR3 rearrangement, sequence reads were collapsed and filtered. For each sample, productive Simpson clonality was calculated as the square root of Simpson's diversity index across productive rearrangements. TCRdb carries this immuneACCESS record with in-frame sequences only. Its versions omit some clonotypes, under half of them owing to an unresolved V gene in the studies checked, with the rest unexplained. Clone size and V and J calls were adopted from that table, with D and trimming inferred from the DNA. The sample contains fewer than 300,000 clones, 88% of them found a single time. The top ten hold around 0.91% of the sample.

General conclusions and limits of the study: How much clinical and demographic metadata was included differed by source and by participant, and the metadata was provided uncurated.

The CDR3 covers 18 residues, taking in both the cysteine and the phenylalanine. Only the CDR3 region is kept as DNA, spanning 54 bases read in frame from base 1. Via the germline V gene, CDR1 is SGHDT and CDR2 YYEEEE. Trimming removed 1 base from V and 1 base from J; the gene matches leave 11 bases unexplained. Another Seattle source contributed samples from volunteer blood donors who had recovered from COVID-19. Collaborating institutions collected whole blood in K2EDTA tubes following their own protocols. For TCRbeta analysis, collaborators shipped samples in one of three forms: frozen whole blood, isolated PBMCs, or DNA extracted from either of those sample types.

This chain is built from TRBV5-6 and TRBJ1-2, and 9 junction bases match TRBD1. The source material was peripheral blood. The TCR originated in a middle-aged woman who had recovered from COVID-19. DNA sequence: TGTGCCAGCAGCTTGTTGTGGGACAGGGTGTGGGATAACTATGGCTACACCTTC. This sequence encodes CASSLLWDRVWDNYGYTF. The CDR3 plus the reference TRBV5-6 and TRBJ1-2 genes for the other parts give the full variable domain: DAGVTQSPTHLIKTRGQQVTLRCSPKSGHDTVSWYQQALGQGPQFIFQYYEEEERQRGNFPDRFSGHQFPNYSSELNVNALLLGDSALYLCASSLLWDRVWDNYGYTFGSGTRLTVV.